Below are 21 T cell receptor beta chains sequenced from a single sample in a study of T cells in Graves' hyperthyroidism and ophthalmopathy. Amplified regions were TCR beta CDR3 sequences from RNA transcripts. HTBI primers were used for first-round RT-PCR of the TCR CDR3. TCRdb recomputed calls from the multiplex PCR reads with MiXCR, one row per CDR3 protein. Among around 350,000 distinct CDR3 sequences listed, roughly 15% were seen once. Input material: blood. These TCRs come from a woman younger than 45 with Graves' ophthalmopathy.

This clonotype was detected ten times or more. The chain is built from TRBV7-2 and TRBJ2-1, with TRBD2 identical over 9 bases. The CDR3 is 16 amino acids. After removal of 1 base from V and 9 bases from J, the junction contained 10 bases not matched to a gene. The germline V gene has CDR1 SGHTA and CDR2 FQGNSA. The CDR3 protein is CASSLGWGSGGSEQFF. The CDR3 DNA is TGTGCCAGCAGCTTAGGGTGGGGTAGCGGGGGAAGTGAGCAGTTCTTC.

This clonotype came up many times. This chain uses TRBV10-1 with TRBJ2-3, with unresolved D. This CDR3 region has 12 residues. The V gene's germline CDR1 is WNHNN and CDR2 SYGVQD (reference sequence). V lost 6 bases, J lost 2 bases, and 6 bases lay in between. The CDR3: CASSVTTDTQYF. The CDR3 DNA reads as TGCGCCAGCAGCGTGACCACAGATACGCAGTATTTT.

This clonotype was detected a few times. Sequence at one end of the junction differs from germline and may be a read error. The chain combines TRBV6-1 with TRBJ1-2; 7 nucleotides agree with TRBD1. This CDR3 region has 14 residues. Germline assignment: CDR1 MNHNS and CDR2 SASEGT. The CDR3 DNA follows: TGTGCCAGCGGTGAAGAGGGGGCCCACTATGGCTACACCTTC. Its protein is CASGEEGAHYGYTF.

This clonotype has just a few counts. The genes are TRBV7-3 and TRBJ1-5, with no clear D. The CDR3 runs to 16 residues. Trimming removed 5 bases from V and 6 bases from J, with 20 bases in between. CDR1 is SGHTA, CDR2 FQGTGA, per germline. The CDR3 here is CASSHLPGGVVQPQHF. The CDR3 region has the DNA TGTGCCAGCAGCCATTTACCGGGTGGAGTGGTTCAGCCCCAGCATTTT.

This clonotype was counted at least ten times. The V gene is TRBV4-1, the J gene TRBJ2-2, with a weak D call TRBD2 (6 bases). The V end was cut by 1 base, the J end by 4 bases, with 13 bases between. The CDR3 consists of 16 residues. Germline V gives CDR1 MGHRA, CDR2 YSYEKL. The CDR3 spells CASSQGGASLTGELFF. The CDR3 DNA sequence: TGCGCCAGCAGCCAAGGCGGGGCTAGCCTCACCGGGGAGCTGTTTTTT.

About this clonotype itself: One end of the junction does not line up with germline, which may come from a read error. This chain connects TRBV11-2 to TRBJ2-2; tentative D call: TRBD2 (5 bases). CDR1 and CDR2 from the germline V gene are SGHAT and FQNNGV. The CDR3 is made up of 16 amino acids. CDR3 DNA sequence: TGTGCCAGCAGCTTAGATGGGGTAATCCGCACCGGGGAGCTGTCTTTT. This gives the protein CASSLDGVIRTGELSF.

The rearrangement uses TRBV20-1 and TRBJ2-6, with D tentatively TRBD1 (5 bases). Germline lookup yields CDR1 DFQATT and CDR2 SNEGSKA (reference sequence). This CDR3 is 16 amino acids long. The V end was cut by 3 bases, the J end by 0 bases, with 12 bases between. The DNA of the CDR3 is TGCAGTGCTAGGGTGACAGTGGACTCTGGGGCCAACGTCCTGACTTTC. Translation gives CSARVTVDSGANVLTF.

The table lists this clonotype with a few counts. This chain joins TRBV6-2 or TRBV6-3 and TRBJ1-5; 7 bases are a match to TRBD1. Trimming took 4 bases from V and 1 from J; bases not matched to a gene: 7. Germline lookup yields CDR1 MNHEY and CDR2 SVGEGT. The CDR3 contains 16 residues. For the CDR3, the DNA is TGTGCCAGCAGTTCCGTATCGGGACAGAGCAATCAGCCCCAGCATTTT. It encodes CASSSVSGQSNQPQHF.

In this sample, this clonotype turned up many times. V usage is TRBV4-1 and J usage is TRBJ2-1; the D is unclear. V was clipped by 0 bases and J by 10 bases, with 7 bases between them. This CDR3 is built from 12 residues. Germline CDR1 reads MGHRA; CDR2 reads YSYEKL. The CDR3 nucleotides read TGCGCCAGCAGCCAAGATCAGACGGAGCAGTTCTTC. Amino acid sequence: CASSQDQTEQFF.

At least ten counts were recorded for this clonotype. This chain connects TRBV12-3 or TRBV12-4 to TRBJ2-3; 7 bases are shared with TRBD1. With 2 bases clipped from V and 11 bases from J, the junction kept 7 bases outside the gene matches. This CDR3 has 13 amino acids. CDR3 loop: CASSLQGGRVQYF. CDR3 nucleotides: TGTGCCAGCAGTTTACAAGGGGGCCGGGTGCAGTATTTT.

The V call is TRBV7-9, the J call TRBJ2-3; TRBD2 matches at 9 bases. Germline values: CDR1 SEHNR, CDR2 FQNEAQ (reference sequence). V was pared by 1 base and J by 9 bases, with 5 bases of the junction left unmatched. The CDR3 has 14 amino acids. The CDR3 coding sequence is TGTGCCAGCAGCTTAGTAGCGGGGGCGGGAACGCAGTATTTT. Protein sequence: CASSLVAGAGTQYF.

This clonotype was counted ten times or more. This chain connects TRBV28 to TRBJ2-7; no reliable D call. This CDR3 has 15 residues. CDR1 is MDHEN and CDR2 is SYDVKM in the germline V gene. The V gene lost 6 bases and the J gene lost 6 bases, with 21 bases spanning the gap. The CDR3 region is CASRFTGSLSVEQYF. CDR3 DNA sequence: TGTGCCAGCAGGTTTACTGGATCCCTTTCGGTCGAGCAGTACTTC.

This clonotype was recorded many times. The chain is built from TRBV6-1 and TRBJ1-2; no clear D gene. Trimming took off 5 bases at V and 7 bases at J, with 14 bases between the two ends. Germline V gene sequence: CDR1 MNHNS, CDR2 SASEGT. The CDR3 extends over 13 amino acids. Here the CDR3 reads CASSYAGLIGYTF. CDR3 DNA sequence: TGTGCCAGCAGTTACGCGGGCCTTATTGGCTACACCTTC.

Ten or more counts support this clonotype. The chain combines TRBV11-2 with TRBJ2-2, with 8 bases identical to TRBD1. CDR3 length: 19 amino acids. The ends lost 5 bases at V and 3 bases at J; junction bases unmatched: 17. Germline CDR1 reads SGHAT; CDR2 reads FQNNGV. In DNA, the CDR3 is TGTGCCAGCAGCATGGTGAGACAGGGGCCGGGAGTGGACACCGGGGAGCTGTTTTTT. Encoded protein: CASSMVRQGPGVDTGELFF.

This clonotype has ten or more counts. The chain has TRBV11-2 and TRBJ2-2; D gene uncertain. The length of the CDR3 is 14 residues. Trimming pared 5 bases from V and 5 bases from J, leaving 12 bases between. Per germline, CDR1 SGHAT and CDR2 FQNNGV. CDR3 nucleotide sequence: TGTGCCAGCAGCCAAAGCCCTGGGACCGGGGAGCTGTTTTTT. Protein: CASSQSPGTGELFF.

The rearrangement links TRBV19 to TRBJ2-2; 7 bases fit TRBD2. The germline V gene encodes CDR1 LNHDA and CDR2 SQIVND (reference sequence). V shed 8 bases, J shed 1 base, and the junction held 7 bases outside the gene matches. The CDR3 spans 15 residues. Here the CDR3 DNA reads TGTGCCAGTTGGTCAGCGGGGAGGAACACCGGGGAGCTGTTTTTT. Translated: CASWSAGRNTGELFF.

This clonotype was detected ten times or more. The chain recombines TRBV7-6 with TRBJ2-2; 7 bases match TRBD1. Trimming removed 5 bases from V and 3 bases from J; junction bases left unmatched: 12. The CDR3 is 17 residues long. CDR1 and CDR2 (germline): SGHVS, FNYEAQ. Written as DNA, the CDR3 is TGTGCCAGCAGCAACCACCCCACAGGGGTCCACACCGGGGAGCTGTTTTTT. The encoded protein is CASSNHPTGVHTGELFF.

This clonotype was counted at least ten times. The V call is TRBV18, the J call TRBJ1-5; tentatively, D is TRBD1 (5 bases). CDR3 length: 13 residues. Trimming removed 6 bases from V and 5 bases from J, with 11 bases in between. CDR1 and CDR2 (germline): KGHSH, LQKENI. The CDR3 coding sequence is TGTGCCAGCTCCCACCAGGGCGATCAGCCCCAGCATTTT. Protein sequence: CASSHQGDQPQHF.

This clonotype has a count of ten or more. V and J are TRBV20-1 and TRBJ2-7, with D perhaps TRBD2 (5 bases). CDR1 is DFQATT, CDR2 SNEGSKA, per germline (reference sequence). Trimming left V 3 bases short and J 0 bases short, with 9 bases between. The CDR3 covers 13 residues. The CDR3 sequence: CSARDFNSYEQYF. For the CDR3, the DNA is TGCAGTGCTAGGGACTTCAACTCCTACGAGCAGTACTTC.

This clonotype was seen many times. This chain links TRBV20-1 with TRBJ2-5, with 11 bases lining up with TRBD2. The CDR3 spans 19 residues. Germline V gives CDR1 DFQATT, CDR2 SNEGSKA (reference sequence). V was clipped by 1 base and J by 1 base; unmatched bases: 14. CDR3 region: CSARAPAGTSGLTQETQYF. CDR3 coding DNA: TGCAGTGCTAGAGCACCAGCCGGGACTAGCGGACTAACCCAAGAGACCCAGTACTTC.

The chain carries TRBV5-4 and TRBJ2-7, with D maybe TRBD2 (7 bases). Trimming removed 0 bases at V and 6 bases at J, with 13 bases between. This CDR3 has 14 amino acids. CDR1 is SGHNT and CDR2 is YYREEE in the germline V gene (reference sequence). CDR3 amino acids: CASSLGVRGLEQYF. CDR3 nucleotides: TGTGCCAGCAGCTTGGGAGTGCGGGGGCTCGAGCAGTACTTC.